The 19 T cell receptor beta chains below come from one sample, sequenced in a study of blood T cell repertoires in COVID-19. Data came from immunoSEQ multiplex PCR; TCRdb stores just in-frame clones and leaves some out. Of 120,000 to 150,000 clones listed, roughly 87% are singletons. The specimen was peripheral blood. The receptors were gathered from a woman in her 50s with acute or convalescent COVID-19.

V usage is TRBV19 and J usage is TRBJ2-5, with TRBD1 matching 10 bases. The CDR3 covers 16 residues. The germline CDR1 and CDR2 sequences are LNHDA and SQIVND (reference sequence). V shed 5 bases, J shed 2 bases, and the junction held 8 bases outside the gene matches. The CDR3 loop is CASSLGTGEDQETQYF. CDR3 bases: TGTGCCAGTAGTCTTGGGACAGGGGAGGATCAAGAGACCCAGTACTTC.

This rearrangement joins TRBV4-2 to TRBJ1-1; TRBD1 matches at 8 bases. There are 14 residues in the CDR3. V lost 4 bases and J lost 1; bases outside the gene matches: 2. Looked up from germline, CDR1 is LGHNA and CDR2 is YNFKEQ. The CDR3 loop reads CASSRGQGNTEAFF. CDR3 coding DNA: TGTGCCAGCAGCCGTGGACAGGGGAACACTGAAGCTTTCTTT.

The chain employs TRBV7-9 and TRBJ2-3; 8 bases match TRBD1. The CDR3 covers 15 residues. V dropped 6 bases and J dropped 2; count of bases not matched to a gene: 7. CDR1 SEHNR and CDR2 FQNEAQ come from the germline V gene (reference sequence). CDR3 sequence (DNA): TGTGCCAGCAGTCGGGACAGGCTGGACACAGATACGCAGTATTTT. Translation gives CASSRDRLDTDTQYF.

About this clone: At one end the junction does not follow the germline gene, possibly because of a read error. The chain couples TRBV27 to TRBJ2-7; D might be TRBD2 (6 bases). Germline assignment: CDR1 MNHEY and CDR2 SMNVEV (reference sequence). The CDR3 sequence is 13 residues long. The CDR3 sequence is CTSGWGDSYEQYF. The CDR3 DNA follows: TGTACCAGCGGTTGGGGGGACTCCTACGAGCAGTACTTC.

The chain recombines TRBV30 with TRBJ2-7, with a weak D call TRBD2 (7 bases). V gave up 2 bases and J gave up 3 bases, with 14 bases separating them. The CDR3 covers 14 residues. Germline lookup yields CDR1 GTSNPN and CDR2 SVGIG (reference sequence). The CDR3, as DNA: TGTGCCTGGAGTACCCAAGGGGGGGGCTACGAGCAGTACTTC. This encodes CAWSTQGGGYEQYF.

This chain links TRBV6-5 with TRBJ1-6; D not resolved. The V gene lost 8 bases and the J gene lost 8 bases, with 19 bases spanning the gap. Germline V gives CDR1 MNHEY, CDR2 SVGAGI. The CDR3 is made up of 15 amino acids. The CDR3 sequence: CASRLPALRDSPLHF. The CDR3 nucleotides read TGTGCCAGCCGATTACCGGCTTTGCGGGATTCACCCCTCCACTTT.

This clone occurred once. The V call is TRBV27, the J call TRBJ2-7; TRBD1 aligns across 8 bases. This CDR3 is 14 amino acids long. V was clipped by 2 bases and J by 4 bases; unmatched bases: 4. Germline CDR1 and CDR2: MNHEY and SMNVEV (reference sequence). The CDR3 spells CASSLKGQAYEQYF. The CDR3 DNA reads as TGTGCCAGCAGTTTAAAGGGACAGGCGTACGAGCAGTACTTC.

The CDR3 coding sequence is TGTGCCAGTAGTTGGACAGGGGGGAACACTGAAGCTTTCTTT. It is translated as CASSWTGGNTEAFF. This sequence joins TRBV19 and TRBJ1-1, with 10 bases fitting TRBD1. V lost 5 bases and J lost 1; bases outside the gene matches: 1. There are 14 residues in the CDR3. Germline-derived CDR1 and CDR2 are LNHDA and SQIVND (reference sequence).

This rearrangement joins TRBV27 to TRBJ1-2; D ambiguous. This CDR3 region has 15 residues. V lost 1 base to trimming and J lost 1 base, with 10 bases between them. The germline V gene has CDR1 MNHEY and CDR2 SMNVEV (reference sequence). In nucleotides, the CDR3 is TGTGCCAGCAGTTTATATCCAGTCTTTAACTATGGCTACACCTTC. Its translation: CASSLYPVFNYGYTF.

This clone was detected a few times. The gene calls are TRBV4-2 and TRBJ1-1; 8 bases are shared with TRBD1. The CDR3 consists of 16 residues. Germline assignment: CDR1 LGHNA and CDR2 YNFKEQ. The ends lost 4 bases at V and 4 bases at J; junction bases unmatched: 11. This chain's CDR3 is CASSRRTGRVGTEAFF. In nucleotides, the CDR3 is TGTGCCAGCAGCCGCCGGACAGGGCGGGTGGGCACTGAAGCTTTCTTT.

The chain joins TRBV24-1 to TRBJ1-1; D gene uncertain. Trimming shortened V by 7 bases and J by 6 bases, and 8 bases separated the two germline ends. The CDR3 extends over 11 amino acids. Germline lookup yields CDR1 KGHDR and CDR2 SFDVKD. CDR3 nucleotides: TGTGCCACCAGATTAGGAGCTGAAGCTTTCTTT. Protein sequence: CATRLGAEAFF.

V gene TRBV7-9 combines with J gene TRBJ1-1, with 8 bases fitting TRBD1. The junction had 1 base not matched to a gene; V was cut back by 3 bases and J by 4 bases. CDR3 size: 13 residues. Germline V gene data show CDR1 as SEHNR and CDR2 as FQNEAQ (reference sequence). The CDR3 DNA sequence: TGTGCCAGCAGCTTCGACAGGGGCACTGAAGCTTTCTTT. Its translation is CASSFDRGTEAFF.

This chain connects TRBV4-1 to TRBJ1-2; D might be TRBD1 (6 bases). Trimming shortened V by 3 bases and J by 8 bases, and 16 bases separated the two germline ends. This CDR3 contains 14 residues. From germline, CDR1 is MGHRA and CDR2 YSYEKL. CDR3 bases: TGCGCCAGCAGCCAGACAGGTCTCCCTGGGGGCTACACCTTC. It specifies CASSQTGLPGGYTF.

This chain links TRBV30 with TRBJ1-1; possibly TRBD1 for D (6 bases). Trimming removed 2 bases from V and 9 bases from J, with 16 bases in between. This CDR3 region has 13 residues. Germline V gene data show CDR1 as GTSNPN and CDR2 as SVGIG (reference sequence). The CDR3 sequence is CAWSQGRQVKAFF. In nucleotides, the CDR3 is TGTGCCTGGAGTCAGGGGAGACAGGTGAAAGCTTTCTTT.

The V and J genes are TRBV24-1 and TRBJ2-3; no reliable D call. Germline CDR1 reads KGHDR; CDR2 reads SFDVKD. Trimming stripped 4 bases from V and 0 bases from J, with 4 bases between. The CDR3 covers 13 residues. CDR3 region: CATSDPSTDTQYF. The CDR3 bases are TGTGCCACCAGTGACCCAAGCACAGATACGCAGTATTTT.

The chain carries TRBV28 and TRBJ2-7; a weak D match, TRBD1 (5 bases). The CDR3 has 11 residues. Trimming pared 5 bases from V and 3 bases from J, leaving 5 bases between. Germline values: CDR1 MDHEN, CDR2 SYDVKM. The CDR3 protein is CASSDSYEQYF. The CDR3 coding sequence is TGTGCCAGCAGTGACAGCTACGAGCAGTACTTC.

The table lists this clone with a count of one. The chain combines TRBV5-1 with TRBJ1-1, with 7 positions matching TRBD1. This CDR3 is built from 13 residues. Germline V gene data show CDR1 as SGHRS and CDR2 as YFSETQ. With 4 bases clipped from V and 4 bases from J, the junction kept 4 bases outside the gene matches. DNA of the CDR3: TGCGCCAGCAGCATAGGACAGGCCACTGAAGCTTTCTTT. Translating it yields CASSIGQATEAFF.

The chain joins TRBV30 to TRBJ1-1, with a weak D call TRBD1 (5 bases). There are 14 residues in the CDR3. Germline loops: CDR1 GTSNPN, CDR2 SVGIG (reference sequence). V was cut by 1 base and J by 0 bases, with 9 bases left in between. CDR3 sequence: CAWSEDTLNTEAFF. The CDR3 DNA is TGTGCCTGGAGTGAGGACACCCTGAACACTGAAGCTTTCTTT.

The chain couples TRBV6-6 to TRBJ1-2, with 8 bases identical to TRBD1. V was clipped by 2 bases and J by 0 bases; unmatched bases: 5. This CDR3 region has 16 residues. From germline, CDR1 is MNHNY and CDR2 SVGAGI (reference sequence). CDR3: CASSYPDRGPNYGYTF. In DNA, the CDR3 is TGTGCCAGCAGTTACCCCGACAGGGGTCCTAACTATGGCTACACCTTC.